This is a list of T cell receptor beta chains from one sample in a study of shared T cell receptors in the human thymus. Produced via immunoSEQ multiplex PCR; TCRdb's table is partial and in-frame only. The profile shows roughly 500,000 clones, around 78% of them singletons. The sample also formed part of further work on human thymus T cells.

The sequenced sample consisted of thymocytes. All receptors derive from a boy less than two years old with a congenital heart defect. Both conserved end residues are part of each CDR3. The D gene is left open where the match is weak. Clone size is shown for a subset of rows, as once, few, many or a class of expanded clone.

clone_size: .; v_call: TRBV27; d_call: TRBD1; j_call: TRBJ1-5; cdr3_aa: CASSSTGEGGQPQHF; cdr3_nt: TGTGCCAGCAGTTCCACAGGGGAAGGCGGACAGCCCCAGCATTTT
clone_size: .; v_call: TRBV7-2; d_call: TRBD1; j_call: TRBJ1-5; cdr3_aa: CASSPRTGEGWGNQPQHF; cdr3_nt: TGTGCCAGCAGCCCTCGGACAGGGGAAGGGTGGGGCAATCAGCCCCAGCATTTT
clone_size: few; v_call: TRBV19; d_call: .; j_call: TRBJ1-2; cdr3_aa: CAGKGVYGYTF; cdr3_nt: TGTGCCGGCAAAGGGGTCTATGGCTACACCTTC
clone_size: .; v_call: TRBV25-1; d_call: TRBD1; j_call: TRBJ1-1; cdr3_aa: CASTRTGGLNTEAFF; cdr3_nt: TGTGCCAGCACCCGGACAGGGGGCCTGAACACTGAAGCTTTCTTT
clone_size: .; v_call: TRBV5-8; d_call: TRBD2; j_call: TRBJ2-3; cdr3_aa: CASSLSGGADTQYF; cdr3_nt: TGTGCCAGCAGCTTATCTGGGGGGGCAGATACGCAGTATTTT
clone_size: .; v_call: TRBV19; d_call: TRBD2; j_call: TRBJ2-7; cdr3_aa: CASSTSSGLYEQYF; cdr3_nt: TGTGCCAGTAGTACCTCTAGCGGACTCTACGAGCAGTACTTC
clone_size: .; v_call: TRBV6-5; d_call: .; j_call: TRBJ2-1; cdr3_aa: CASSYRAGEPNEQFF; cdr3_nt: TGTGCCAGCAGTTACAGGGCAGGGGAGCCCAATGAGCAGTTCTTC
clone_size: .; v_call: TRBV5-5; d_call: .; j_call: TRBJ1-1; cdr3_aa: CASSPGGVTEAFF; cdr3_nt: TGTGCCAGCAGCCCCGGGGGGGTTACTGAAGCTTTCTTT
clone_size: .; v_call: TRBV29-1; d_call: .; j_call: TRBJ2-5; cdr3_aa: CSVEKRDMETQYF; cdr3_nt: TGCAGCGTTGAAAAAAGGGACATGGAGACCCAGTACTTC
clone_size: .; v_call: TRBV5-1; d_call: .; j_call: TRBJ2-7; cdr3_aa: CASSLLTTKMDYEQYF; cdr3_nt: TGCGCCAGCAGCTTGTTGACAACGAAAATGGATTACGAGCAGTACTTC